What follows are 19 T cell receptor beta chains derived from one specimen sequenced in a study of Ad26.COV2.S vaccination and SARS-CoV-2 variants. Treatment in this sample: approximately 18 received Ad26.COV2.S at low or high dose, single or two shots; five or six received placebo; per-sample allocation not given. Day 63 after the first injection of vaccine or placebo was the sampling time. Clones were sequenced by immunoSEQ multiplex PCR, and TCRdb holds only the in-frame ones, with some missing. The data contain hundreds of thousands of clones, more than 75% of them singletons. The starting material was peripheral blood, obtained in a trial of Ad26.COV2.S vaccine versus placebo. The receptor source for this set is a person between 18 and 65 years old who received the Ad26.COV2.S COVID-19 vaccine or a placebo.

Concerning this clone itself: This CDR3 is also generated by other DNA sequences in the sample. The V and J genes are TRBV19 and TRBJ1-5; weak D call: TRBD1 (5 bases). Germline values: CDR1 LNHDA, CDR2 SQIVND (reference sequence). V lost 1 base, J lost 5 bases, and 6 bases lay in between. CDR3 length: 13 amino acids. Written as DNA, the CDR3 is TGTGCCAGTAGTATAGGGGGGGATCAGCCCCAGCATTTT. Translating gives CASSIGGDQPQHF.

V and J are TRBV28 and TRBJ2-6; a weak D match, TRBD2 (6 bases). The CDR3 contains 17 residues. The V end was cut by 8 bases, the J end by 3 bases, with 20 bases between. The V gene's germline CDR1 is MDHEN and CDR2 SYDVKM. Here the CDR3 reads CASLLGGSGYGANVLTF. The DNA of the CDR3 is TGTGCCAGCCTCCTGGGGGGATCTGGGTATGGGGCCAACGTCCTGACTTTC.

This clone was detected once. V usage is TRBV15 and J usage is TRBJ1-1; the D is unclear. This CDR3 contains 15 residues. With 3 bases removed from V and 0 bases from J, the gap between germline ends came to 11 bases. Germline V gene lookup returns CDR1 LNHNV and CDR2 YYDKDF (reference sequence). The CDR3 here is CATSRGFVLNTEAFF. The CDR3 DNA reads as TGTGCCACCAGCAGGGGGTTTGTTTTGAACACTGAAGCTTTCTTT. Variable domain in full (rest from reference TRBV15 and TRBJ1-1): DAMVIQNPRYQVTQFGKPVTLSCSQTLNHNVMYWYQQKSSQAPKLLFHYYDKDFNNEADTPDNFQSRRPNTSFCFLDIRSPGLGDTAMYLCATSRGFVLNTEAFFGQGTRLTVV.

The chain combines TRBV27 with TRBJ2-7; perhaps TRBD1 as D (6 bases). V was cut by 4 bases and J by 7 bases, with 11 bases left in between. This CDR3 comprises 12 residues. CDR1 MNHEY and CDR2 SMNVEV come from the germline V gene (reference sequence). For the CDR3, the DNA is TGTGCCAGCAGTTCAACCACAGGGGAGCAGTACTTC. Translated: CASSSTTGEQYF.

The J gene is TRBJ1-4, the V gene TRBV5-5; D gene ambiguous. The V end was cut by 5 bases, the J end by 8 bases, with 19 bases between. The CDR3 is 15 residues long. Germline V lookup: CDR1 SGHKS, CDR2 YYEKEE (reference sequence). The CDR3 DNA sequence: TGTGCCAGCAGTATTAGTCCCACCCCGACCGAAAAACTGTTTTTT. This gives the protein CASSISPTPTEKLFF.

The table lists this clone with a count of one. The genes are TRBV9 and TRBJ1-3; D is unclear. Germline V gene data show CDR1 as SGDLS and CDR2 as YYNGEE. The CDR3 runs to 16 residues. The germline V and J ends were trimmed by 0 bases and 0 bases, with 10 bases remaining between them. This chain's CDR3 is CASSVGPSDSGNTIYF. Here the CDR3 DNA reads TGTGCCAGCAGCGTAGGCCCCTCGGACTCTGGAAACACCATATATTTT.

This CDR3 is CASSLLIGGGTEAFF. The CDR3 DNA sequence: TGTGCCAGCAGTTTATTGATAGGCGGAGGGACTGAAGCTTTCTTT. This chain joins TRBV28 and TRBJ1-1; no clear D. Germline values: CDR1 MDHEN, CDR2 SYDVKM. The CDR3 consists of 15 residues. V lost 1 base to trimming and J lost 5 bases, with 14 bases between them.

This clone was recorded only once. The chain links TRBV30 to TRBJ2-1, with TRBD1 matching 9 bases. V dropped 5 bases and J dropped 5; count of bases not matched to a gene: 7. Germline CDR1 reads GTSNPN; CDR2 reads SVGIG (reference sequence). The CDR3 extends over 14 amino acids. The CDR3 DNA reads TGTGCCTGGGCCAGACAGGGGGTTCACAATGAGCAGTTCTTC. The encoded protein is CAWARQGVHNEQFF.

This chain links TRBV6-5 with TRBJ1-6; 9 bases are a match to TRBD1. CDR1 is MNHEY, CDR2 SVGAGI, per germline. The V segment lost 4 bases and the J segment 10 bases; nucleotides outside the gene matches: 8. The CDR3 runs to 15 residues. CDR3 DNA sequence: TGTGCCAGCAGTTCACCGGGACAGGGTGGGTCACCCCTCCACTTT. Protein: CASSSPGQGGSPLHF.

The chain carries TRBV7-9 and TRBJ2-5, with 8 bases fitting TRBD1. The germline V gene has CDR1 SEHNR and CDR2 FQNEAQ (reference sequence). V gave up 6 bases and J gave up 5 bases; unmatched junction bases: 8. This CDR3 has 14 residues. The CDR3 is CASRDTGGGETQYF. The CDR3 nucleotides are TGTGCCAGCAGGGACACAGGGGGTGGGGAGACCCAGTACTTC. The variable domain in full, with the rest retrieved from reference TRBV7-9 and TRBJ2-5, is DTGVSQNPRHKITKRGQNVTFRCDPISEHNRLYWYRQTLGQGPEFLTYFQNEAQLEKSRLLSDRFSAERPKGSFSTLEIQRTEQGDSAMYLCASRDTGGGETQYFGPGTRLLVL.

This clone was detected only a few times. CDR3 sequence (DNA): TGTGCCAGCAGCTGGGACAGTCGGAATAGCGAAAAACTGTTTTTT. Protein sequence: CASSWDSRNSEKLFF. This sequence joins TRBV5-8 and TRBJ1-4; TRBD1 matches 7 bases. Germline V gene sequence: CDR1 SGHTS, CDR2 YDEGEE. The V and J ends lost 3 bases and 8 bases, in that order; junction bases with no gene match: 10. There are 15 residues in the CDR3.

The rearrangement joins TRBV19 to TRBJ2-1, with D possibly TRBD2 on 7 matching bases. The CDR3 is 14 residues long. Deletions cut 10 bases from V and 8 bases from J, with 21 bases between. Germline CDR1 LNHDA, CDR2 SQIVND (reference sequence). This chain's CDR3 is CATQSGGGRDEQFF. CDR3 bases: TGTGCCACCCAAAGCGGAGGGGGGAGGGATGAGCAGTTCTTC.

V usage is TRBV10-3 and J usage is TRBJ1-3; possibly TRBD1 for D (6 bases). Germline V lookup: CDR1 ENHRY, CDR2 SYGVKD. CDR3 size: 16 residues. Trimming cost V 5 bases and J 0 bases, with 14 bases left between them. CDR3: CAISRAGDSSGNTIYF. CDR3 coding DNA: TGTGCCATCAGTAGAGCAGGGGACTCCTCTGGAAACACCATATATTTT.

The rearrangement links TRBV11-3 to TRBJ1-3; D is unresolved. CDR3 length: 15 residues. Trimming removed 1 base at V and 0 bases at J, with 7 bases between. Germline CDR1 and CDR2: SGHNT and YENEEA. Written as DNA, the CDR3 is TGTGCCAGCAGCTTAGGGAAGAGCTCTGGAAACACCATATATTTT. Protein sequence: CASSLGKSSGNTIYF.

CDR3 in amino acids: CASSLPGQEAFF. In DNA form, the CDR3 reads TGCGCCAGCAGCTTACCGGGACAGGAAGCTTTCTTT. The chain links TRBV5-1 to TRBJ1-1; 7 bases match TRBD1. V was clipped by 2 bases and J by 8 bases; unmatched bases: 3. Germline V lookup: CDR1 SGHRS, CDR2 YFSETQ. The CDR3 is 12 amino acids.

V and J are TRBV4-3 and TRBJ1-1, with D tentatively TRBD1 (6 bases). CDR3 size: 16 residues. The V gene's germline CDR1 is LGHNA and CDR2 YSLEER. V gave up 1 base and J gave up 1 base, with 13 bases separating them. The CDR3 nucleotides are TGCGCCAGCAGCCAAGGGACTGACAGGTGGAACACTGAAGCTTTCTTT. The encoded protein is CASSQGTDRWNTEAFF.

Notes on this clone: One end of the junction varies from germline; a read error may be responsible. This chain links TRBV27 with TRBJ1-5; D remains ambiguous. The CDR3 sequence is 14 residues long. The germline V gene has CDR1 MNHEY and CDR2 SMNVEV (reference sequence). The CDR3 DNA follows: TGTGCCAGCAGTTTATCTGTAAGCAGTCAGCCCCAGCATTTT. Translation gives CASSLSVSSQPQHF.

The chain links TRBV7-2 to TRBJ1-1, with D possibly matching TRBD1 (6 bases). The CDR3 is made up of 14 amino acids. Germline CDR1 and CDR2: SGHTA and FQGNSA. Between the trimmed V and J ends, which lost 1 base and 7 bases, there was a span of 13 bases. The CDR3 loop is CASSLVGAASEAFF. CDR3 bases: TGTGCCAGCAGCTTAGTGGGGGCCGCCAGTGAAGCTTTCTTT.

This rearrangement joins TRBV28 to TRBJ1-1; 8 bases line up with TRBD1. V lost 6 bases, J lost 6 bases, and 9 bases stayed unmatched. The CDR3 is made up of 14 amino acids. Per germline, CDR1 MDHEN and CDR2 SYDVKM. For the CDR3, the DNA is TGTGCCAGCAGCTTCGGACAGGGAATCCCTGAAGCTTTCTTT. Its protein is CASSFGQGIPEAFF. The complete variable domain, with remaining parts taken from reference TRBV28 and TRBJ1-1, reads DVKVTQSSRYLVKRTGEKVFLECVQDMDHENMFWYRQDPGLGLRLIYFSYDVKMKEKGDIPEGYSVSREKKERFSLILESASTNQTSMYLCASSFGQGIPEAFFGQGTRLTVV.